Sequencing of this TCR beta chain was carried out in a study of blood T cell repertoires in COVID-19. The protocol was immunoSEQ multiplex PCR, while the TCRdb copy is restricted to in-frame clones and leaves out a portion. The data show about 120,000 clones, about four fifths seen once. The germline V gene encodes CDR1 SEHNR and CDR2 FQNEAQ (reference sequence). The CDR3 runs to 16 residues. Germline trimming cut 6 bases from V and 2 bases from J; bases unmatched to any gene: 8. This TCR was sampled from a man aged 55 to 69 with acute or convalescent COVID-19. V usage is TRBV7-9 and J usage is TRBJ1-4; 8 nucleotides line up with TRBD1. Sequenced sample: peripheral blood. The CDR3 DNA reads as TGTGCCAGCAGTTTCCCCTGGACAGGGACTAATGAAAAACTGTTTTTT. Amino acid sequence: CASSFPWTGTNEKLFF.